Below, 32 T cell receptor beta chains from the same sample are listed, as sequenced in a study of metastatic and nonmetastatic thyroid tumors. TCRdb re-clonotyped the PCR reads via MiXCR. The sample has 100,000 or so clones; about 15% are singletons. Treatment of any kind had been given to no patient before thyroid surgery. Source material: blood. All receptors come from a female donor with papillary thyroid cancer or a benign thyroid nodule (not recorded which). Some clones in this sample may be carry-over from other donors' samples.

This clone was counted ten times or more. This chain links TRBV6-2 or TRBV6-3 with TRBJ1-2, with a tentative D call TRBD1 (6 bases). This CDR3 spans 13 amino acids. Germline V CDR1 and CDR2: MNHEY, SVGEGT. The V gene lost 8 bases and the J gene lost 8 bases, with 18 bases spanning the gap. Here the CDR3 DNA reads TGTGCCAGCCTAGAAACAGGGCGAGAAGGCTACACCTTC. Protein product: CASLETGREGYTF.

V gene TRBV4-2 combines with J gene TRBJ2-5; D gene uncertain. V lost 0 bases and J 3 bases, leaving 11 bases between the germline ends. The CDR3 covers 15 residues. In germline, CDR1 is LGHNA, CDR2 YNFKEQ. The CDR3 DNA follows: TGTGCCAGCAGCCAAGAAGGGTCCAGGAAAGAGACCCAGTACTTC. Protein sequence: CASSQEGSRKETQYF.

This clone occurred many times. The J gene is TRBJ2-7, the V gene TRBV7-9; D call uncertain. V lost 1 base to trimming and J lost 7 bases, with 8 bases between them. The CDR3 loop spans 12 amino acids. The germline CDR1 and CDR2 sequences are SEHNR and FQNEAQ (reference sequence). The chain's CDR3 is CASSLVTQEQYF. In DNA, the CDR3 is TGTGCCAGCAGCTTAGTAACGCAGGAGCAGTACTTC.

Ten or more counts support this clone. V gene TRBV20-1 combines with J gene TRBJ2-7, with D unresolved. V was pared by 3 bases and J by 0 bases, with 15 bases between. CDR3 length equals 15 residues. Germline CDR1 and CDR2: DFQATT and SNEGSKA (reference sequence). The CDR3 protein is CSARRPGPISYEQYF. DNA for the CDR3: TGCAGTGCTAGGCGACCGGGCCCTATCTCCTACGAGCAGTACTTC.

This clone was detected only a few times. The junction shows a germline mismatch at one end, possibly a read error. The chain links TRBV28 to TRBJ2-3; 8 bases fit TRBD2. Germline V gene lookup returns CDR1 MDHEN and CDR2 SYDVKM. The CDR3 length is 14 residues. This chain's CDR3 is CASSFAGGGYTQYF. CDR3 in DNA: TGTGCCAGCAGTTTCGCGGGGGGTGGCTATACTCAGTATTTT.

The chain recombines TRBV7-3 with TRBJ1-4, with D unclear. Germline V CDR1 and CDR2: SGHTA, FQGTGA. The CDR3 sequence is 16 residues long. V lost 0 bases, J lost 4 bases, and 12 bases lay in between. CDR3 in amino acids: CASSLTSGIYNEKLFF. In DNA, the CDR3 is TGTGCCAGCAGCTTAACCTCGGGTATCTATAATGAAAAACTGTTTTTT.

This clone was recorded at least ten times. V is TRBV7-8 and J is TRBJ1-4, with 9 bases identical to TRBD1. Losses at the gene ends were 0 bases for V and 5 bases for J; bases not matched to a gene: 4. The CDR3 runs 16 residues. Germline CDR1 and CDR2: SGHVS and FQNEAQ. For the CDR3, the DNA is TGTGCCAGCAGCTTAGCGCTGGGACAGGGAAATGAAAAACTGTTTTTT. Translating it yields CASSLALGQGNEKLFF.

This clone has ten or more counts. This rearrangement joins TRBV10-3 to TRBJ2-1; D call uncertain. Germline CDR1 reads ENHRY; CDR2 reads SYGVKD. This CDR3 spans 12 amino acids. V was pared by 5 bases and J by 6 bases, with 8 bases between. The CDR3 DNA follows: TGTGCCATCAGTTCCCCCCTCAATGAGCAGTTCTTC. It specifies CAISSPLNEQFF.

This clone came up a few times. J is TRBJ2-1 and V is TRBV6-1; tentatively, D is TRBD2 (5 bases). This CDR3 contains 14 residues. The germline gives CDR1 MNHNS, CDR2 SASEGT. Trimming cost V 11 bases and J 8 bases, with 22 bases left between them. CDR3: CADPQWESVHEQFF. In DNA form, the CDR3 reads TGTGCCGACCCCCAGTGGGAGTCAGTCCATGAGCAGTTCTTC.

As regards this clone: A single base separates this from a much larger clone, so it may be a read error. Different DNA sequences within this sample yield the same CDR3. The chain joins TRBV30 to TRBJ2-3, with 9 positions matching TRBD1. CDR3 size: 15 residues. V shed 3 bases and J 2 bases; nucleotides not matched to a gene: 6. CDR1 and CDR2 (germline): GTSNPN, SVGIG (reference sequence). The CDR3 protein is CAWRDRGAYTDTQYF. The CDR3 nucleotides read TGTGCCTGGAGGGACAGGGGAGCCTACACAGATACGCAGTATTTT.

The rearrangement links TRBV5-6 to TRBJ2-3, with D unclear. CDR1 is SGHDT and CDR2 is YYEEEE in the germline V gene. The CDR3 runs to 14 residues. The V end lost 3 bases, the J end lost 4 bases, and 12 bases lay between the germline ends. Here the CDR3 DNA reads TGTGCCAGCAGCTCTACCTATTCGGCAGATACGCAGTATTTT. Residues: CASSSTYSADTQYF.

J is TRBJ2-3 and V is TRBV7-8; 7 bases agree with TRBD1. Germline CDR1 reads SGHVS; CDR2 reads FQNEAQ. The CDR3 covers 14 residues. J lost 2 bases, V lost 5 bases, and 4 bases had no gene match. The CDR3 loop reads CASSLDRITDTQYF. CDR3 in DNA: TGTGCCAGCAGCCTGGACAGGATCACAGATACGCAGTATTTT.

This clone was found many times. The rearrangement links TRBV3-1 to TRBJ2-7; TRBD1 might be the D (6 bases). CDR1 is LGHDT, CDR2 YNNKEL, per germline (reference sequence). V was cut by 3 bases and J by 3 bases, with 9 bases left in between. The CDR3 loop spans 13 amino acids. CDR3 sequence reads: CASSHLQGYEQYF. CDR3 nucleotide sequence: TGTGCCAGCAGCCATCTACAGGGCTACGAGCAGTACTTC.

Of note for this clone: One base away lies a much larger clone, so this may be a sequencing read error. This CDR3 is also generated by other DNA sequences in the sample. The V gene is TRBV18, the J gene TRBJ2-2, with D perhaps matching TRBD1 or TRBD2 (5 bases each). Germline CDR1 and CDR2: KGHSH and LQKENI. This CDR3 spans 15 amino acids. CDR3 nucleotides: TGTGCCAGCTCCCTGACAGAATCGTACACCGGGGAGCTATTTTTT. It is translated as CASSLTESYTGELFF.

Turning to this clone: Given a much more abundant clone one base away, this may be a read error. This CDR3 is CSVSSGGTETQYF. DNA of the CDR3: TGCAGTGTTAGCTCAGGGGGCACAGAGACCCAGTACTTC. The gene calls are TRBV20-1 and TRBJ2-5; 8 positions agree with TRBD1. This CDR3 is built from 13 residues. With 7 bases clipped from V and 4 bases from J, the junction kept 8 bases outside the gene matches. The germline V gene has CDR1 DFQATT and CDR2 SNEGSKA (reference sequence).

The table lists this clone with a few counts. At one of its ends the junction is not consistent with the germline gene, which may arise from a read error. The rearrangement uses TRBV10-3 and TRBJ1-5; 11 bases align to TRBD1. Per germline, CDR1 ENHRY and CDR2 SYGVKD. CDR3 length equals 16 residues. CDR3 nucleotide sequence: TGTGCCATCAGTGACCGGGACAGGGGGAAGGATGAGCCCCAGAATTTT. Translating it yields CAISDRDRGKDEPQNF.

This clone appeared a few times. The chain is built from TRBV29-1 and TRBJ1-1, with TRBD1 as a possible D gene (6 bases). Between the trimmed V and J ends, which lost 4 bases and 3 bases, there was a span of 24 bases. The germline gives CDR1 SQVTM, CDR2 ANQGSEA. This CDR3 comprises 17 residues. The CDR3 sequence is CSVAGPDSRPWDTEAFF. DNA for the CDR3: TGCAGCGTTGCCGGGCCGGACAGTCGCCCTTGGGACACTGAAGCTTTCTTT.

In this sample, this clone turned up many times. The chain joins TRBV6-2 or TRBV6-3 to TRBJ1-1; possible D gene TRBD1, 5 bases. The CDR3 length is 12 residues. The germline CDR1 and CDR2 sequences are MNHEY and SVGEGT. The V end was cut by 3 bases, the J end by 8 bases, with 10 bases between. In nucleotides, the CDR3 is TGTGCCAGCAGTTATTCCCACAGGGAAGCTTTCTTT. Amino acid sequence: CASSYSHREAFF.

This clone has a count of ten or more. V is TRBV11-2 and J is TRBJ1-2; D might be TRBD1 (6 bases). Germline V lookup: CDR1 SGHAT, CDR2 FQNNGV. V was trimmed by 1 base and J by 4 bases, leaving 16 bases between them. CDR3 size: 16 residues. CDR3 residues: CASSLVVRGTGYGYTF. Written as DNA, the CDR3 is TGTGCCAGCAGCTTAGTCGTAAGGGGGACGGGCTATGGCTACACCTTC.

Ten or more counts support this clone. This rearrangement joins TRBV28 to TRBJ1-1, with a possible D match to TRBD1 (5 bases). The CDR3 consists of 13 residues. Germline assignment: CDR1 MDHEN and CDR2 SYDVKM. Trimming stripped 6 bases from V and 2 bases from J, with 10 bases between. The CDR3 reads CASSTDINTEAFF. The CDR3 DNA follows: TGTGCCAGCAGCACGGACATAAACACTGAAGCTTTCTTT.

This clone was counted at least ten times. This rearrangement joins TRBV5-6 to TRBJ2-7; tentatively, D is TRBD1 or TRBD2 (5 bases each). With 2 bases removed from V and 1 base from J, the gap between germline ends came to 10 bases. CDR1 SGHDT and CDR2 YYEEEE come from the germline V gene. This CDR3 has 14 amino acids. CDR3 sequence reads: CASSFSGSSYEQYF. For the CDR3, the DNA is TGTGCCAGCAGCTTCTCAGGGAGTTCCTACGAGCAGTACTTC.

As for this clone: Mismatch with germline at one junction end may stem from a read error. The V call is TRBV7-7, the J call TRBJ2-5; maybe TRBD2 (6 bases). The germline V gene has CDR1 SSHAT and CDR2 FNYEAQ (reference sequence). This CDR3 region has 15 residues. CDR3 sequence reads: CASSLEGMEGETQYF. CDR3 bases: TGTGCTAGCAGCTTAGAGGGCATGGAGGGCGAGACCCAGTACTTC.

A note on this clone: This may be a read error, as it is one base from a much larger clone. V and J are TRBV4-1 and TRBJ2-1; 8 nucleotides match TRBD2. Germline CDR1 MGHRA, CDR2 YSYEKL. The V and J ends lost 0 bases and 4 bases, in that order; junction bases with no gene match: 5. The CDR3 has 16 amino acids. CDR3 sequence (DNA): TGCGCCAGCAGCCAAGAAGTCCAGCGGGGGTACAATGAGCAGTTCTTC. It encodes CASSQEVQRGYNEQFF.

This clone showed up many times. The rearrangement links TRBV5-6 to TRBJ1-6, with 9 bases that match TRBD1. Trimming at V came to 3 bases and at J to 7 bases, leaving 11 bases not matched to a gene. The germline gives CDR1 SGHDT, CDR2 YYEEEE. The CDR3 has 17 residues. CDR3 sequence: CASSSRDRALVNSPLHF. CDR3 DNA sequence: TGTGCCAGCAGCTCCCGGGACAGGGCCCTAGTCAATTCACCCCTCCACTTT.

In its sample, this clone was seen many times. The gene calls are TRBV12-3 or TRBV12-4 and TRBJ2-7, with D hard to call. The CDR3 is made up of 15 amino acids. The germline V and J ends were trimmed by 2 bases and 8 bases, with 19 bases remaining between them. The CDR3 DNA follows: TGTGCCAGCAGTTTAATAAGAGGTTCGGGCGAAAAGCAGTACTTC. Amino acids: CASSLIRGSGEKQYF.

This clone was detected many times. The chain combines TRBV30 with TRBJ1-1; weak D call: TRBD1 (6 bases). V lost 0 bases and J lost 5, with 13 bases in between. Germline V lookup: CDR1 GTSNPN, CDR2 SVGIG (reference sequence). The CDR3 extends over 14 amino acids. The CDR3 region is CAWSVGPQGTEAFF. The CDR3 DNA reads as TGTGCCTGGAGTGTGGGGCCCCAGGGGACTGAAGCTTTCTTT.

Within the sample, this clone is medium-sized (0.01 to 0.1%). V usage is TRBV12-3 or TRBV12-4 and J usage is TRBJ1-1; D is perhaps TRBD1 (6 bases). V was pared by 4 bases and J by 9 bases, with 9 bases between. The CDR3 is 11 residues long. CDR3 DNA sequence: TGTGCCAGCAGTTCACAGGGTCAAGCTTTCTTT. Translating it yields CASSSQGQAFF.

This clone was observed many times. V and J are TRBV24-1 and TRBJ2-1; the D gene is possibly TRBD1 (6 bases). The CDR3 runs 16 residues. From germline, CDR1 is KGHDR and CDR2 SFDVKD. V lost 0 bases and J lost 0, with 8 bases in between. This chain's CDR3 is CATSDLRGSSYNEQFF. The CDR3 DNA follows: TGTGCCACCAGTGATTTGAGGGGGAGCTCCTACAATGAGCAGTTCTTC.

This clone was counted many times. V usage is TRBV10-3 and J usage is TRBJ2-2; no clear D. CDR3 length: 18 residues. V was shortened by 2 bases and J by 4 bases, with 20 bases between the two germline ends. Germline values: CDR1 ENHRY, CDR2 SYGVKD. CDR3 nucleotide sequence: TGTGCCATCAGTGAGCCGAATATGGGCCTAGTGGCCACCGGGGAGCTGTTTTTT. Translated: CAISEPNMGLVATGELFF.

In its sample, this clone was seen many times. The same CDR3 also results from other DNA sequences found in this sample. The chain uses TRBV13 and TRBJ2-7, with TRBD1 identical over 7 bases. This CDR3 is built from 15 residues. Germline trimming cut 4 bases from V and 3 bases from J; bases unmatched to any gene: 9. CDR1 is PRHDT, CDR2 FYEKMQ, per germline (reference sequence). This chain's CDR3 is CASSSPLTGFYEQYF. DNA of the CDR3: TGTGCCAGCAGCTCCCCGCTGACAGGGTTCTACGAGCAGTACTTC.

Notes on this clone: With a much larger clone just one base away, this may be a read error. J is TRBJ2-2 and V is TRBV4-1, with a possible D match to TRBD2 (5 bases). This CDR3 comprises 16 residues. Germline V gene data show CDR1 as MGHRA and CDR2 as YSYEKL. The CDR3 reads CASSQDSSLNTGELSF. The CDR3 DNA follows: TGCGCCAGCAGCCAAGATTCATCCTTGAACACCGGGGAGCTGTCTTTT.

In regard to this clone: A read error may account for a junction end that differs from germline. This sequence joins TRBV28 and TRBJ1-2, with D unclear. The CDR3 runs 16 residues. Germline values: CDR1 MDHEN, CDR2 SYDVKM. The CDR3, as DNA: TGTGCCAGCAGTTTACGGGTCATAGAGGGCCTCTATGGCTACACATTC. Amino acid sequence: CASSLRVIEGLYGYTF.